Listed here are 26 T cell receptor beta chains from one sample, sequenced in a study of T cell repertoires in cytomegalovirus infection. In TCRdb, the reads were re-called with MiXCR into one record per CDR3 protein. The sample holds hundreds of thousands of distinct CDR3 sequences, 11% seen once. Material: PBMCs. Source of these receptors: a human donor in good health (CMV status not recorded). Some clones in this sample may be carry-over from other donors' samples.

The rearrangement links TRBV6-2 or TRBV6-3 to TRBJ2-1; TRBD1 agrees at 9 bases. V shed 6 bases, J shed 1 base, and the junction held 16 bases outside the gene matches. This CDR3 is 19 amino acids long. Germline V gene sequence: CDR1 MNHEY, CDR2 SVGEGT. The DNA for the CDR3 is TGTGCCAGCAGAGATACCGGGACAGGGAGGCGTGAGTCCTACAATGAGCAGTTCTTC. This gives the protein CASRDTGTGRRESYNEQFF.

In this sample, this clonotype turned up a few times. This chain links TRBV25-1 with TRBJ1-2; D uncertain. The CDR3 is 16 amino acids. Germline CDR1 is MGHDK and CDR2 is SYGVNS. V shed 0 bases and J shed 1 base, with 12 bases lying between them. The CDR3 DNA reads as TGTGCCAGCAGTGAATACTTGGAGCGGTATAACTATGGCTACACCTTC. Encoded protein: CASSEYLERYNYGYTF.

The V call is TRBV29-1, the J call TRBJ2-3, with D possibly matching TRBD2 (6 bases). Trimming took off 4 bases at V and 0 bases at J, with 14 bases between the two ends. This CDR3 comprises 15 residues. In germline, CDR1 is SQVTM, CDR2 ANQGSEA. The CDR3 sequence: CSVAGTLTSTDTQYF. The CDR3 DNA sequence: TGCAGCGTTGCCGGGACTTTGACTAGCACAGATACGCAGTATTTT.

The V and J genes are TRBV2 and TRBJ2-3; maybe TRBD2 (6 bases). CDR1 and CDR2 (germline): SNHLY, FYNNEI. This CDR3 region has 15 residues. V was shortened by 3 bases and J by 4 bases, with 14 bases between the two germline ends. The CDR3 sequence is CASSDGSGLSDTQYF. The DNA of the CDR3 is TGTGCCAGCAGTGATGGCAGCGGGCTGTCAGATACGCAGTATTTT.

This clonotype was observed many times. A read error is likely, as this CDR3 ends without the conserved phenylalanine or tryptophan. No DNA is shown, since the ends of the CDR3 on it are uncertain; the CDR3 is the one TCRdb lists. The chain combines TRBV5-6 with TRBJ2-3; TRBD2, as called in the table, went unchecked against the DNA. CDR1 is SGHDT and CDR2 is YYEEEE in the germline V gene. The CDR3 length is 13 residues, termini included. CDR3 residues: CASSLGAGSGPVE.

This clonotype was picked up a small number of times. The rearrangement uses TRBV15 and TRBJ2-5, with TRBD1 identical over 7 bases. Germline V gene data show CDR1 as LNHNV and CDR2 as YYDKDF (reference sequence). The CDR3 covers 14 residues. V lost 4 bases and J lost 1; bases outside the gene matches: 3. CDR3 nucleotides: TGTGCCACCAGCAACTGGGACAGCCAAGAGACCCAGTACTTC. This sequence encodes CATSNWDSQETQYF.

This chain joins TRBV20-1 and TRBJ2-5; maybe TRBD2 (6 bases). V shed 4 bases and J shed 5 bases, with 23 bases lying between them. Germline values: CDR1 DFQATT, CDR2 SNEGSKA (reference sequence). The CDR3 extends over 16 amino acids. CDR3 DNA sequence: TGCAGTGCTATACCCCGTGCGCGGGAATTTCGTGAGACCCAGTACTTC. It codes for CSAIPRAREFRETQYF.

Ten or more counts support this clonotype. CDR3: CASSSRGRTNEKLFF. The CDR3 DNA reads as TGTGCCAGCAGCTCGAGGGGGAGAACTAATGAAAAACTGTTTTTT. The chain employs TRBV11-1 and TRBJ1-4, with TRBD1 as a possible D gene (6 bases). CDR1 and CDR2 (germline): SGHAT, FQDESV (reference sequence). The CDR3 has 15 residues. V dropped 4 bases and J dropped 1 base, with 10 bases sitting between them.

This clonotype came up many times. The chain is built from TRBV20-1 and TRBJ2-7; 8 bases are a match to TRBD1. V shed 3 bases and J 3 bases; nucleotides not matched to a gene: 4. Germline V gives CDR1 DFQATT, CDR2 SNEGSKA (reference sequence). This CDR3 is 13 amino acids long. The CDR3 reads CSASGQGGYEQYF. The DNA for the CDR3 is TGCAGTGCTAGCGGACAGGGAGGCTACGAGCAGTACTTC.

The genes are TRBV7-9 and TRBJ1-2; the D gene is possibly TRBD1 (6 bases). The germline CDR1 and CDR2 sequences are SEHNR and FQNEAQ (reference sequence). V was cut by 4 bases and J by 5 bases, with 17 bases left in between. The CDR3 consists of 15 residues. The CDR3 nucleotides are TGTGCCAGCAGCTCAACAGGAGGACAGAAATATGGCTACACCTTC. Amino acid sequence: CASSSTGGQKYGYTF.

The chain employs TRBV30 and TRBJ2-1; D gene ambiguous. Germline assignment: CDR1 GTSNPN and CDR2 SVGIG (reference sequence). CDR3 length: 12 amino acids. Trimming took 0 bases from V and 7 from J, leaving 7 bases between them. CDR3 residues: CAWSVVGNEQFF. The CDR3 coding sequence is TGTGCCTGGAGTGTAGTCGGGAATGAGCAGTTCTTC.

This clonotype was picked up many times. This chain connects TRBV4-1 to TRBJ1-2; D is perhaps TRBD1 (5 bases). V lost 1 base, J lost 11 bases, and 14 bases lay in between. CDR1 and CDR2 (germline): MGHRA, YSYEKL. There are 13 residues in the CDR3. CDR3 sequence: CASSQGSTGEYTF. As DNA, the CDR3 is TGCGCCAGCAGCCAAGGGTCTACAGGAGAGTACACCTTC.

The V gene is TRBV5-5, the J gene TRBJ1-1; no definite D call. Trimming cost V 5 bases and J 0 bases, with 8 bases left between them. The V gene's germline CDR1 is SGHKS and CDR2 YYEKEE (reference sequence). The CDR3 loop spans 13 amino acids. The CDR3 region has the DNA TGTGCCAGCAGAAATGCACTGAACACTGAAGCTTTCTTT. This gives the protein CASRNALNTEAFF.

The sample holds many counts of this clonotype. The V gene is TRBV6-1, the J gene TRBJ2-7; 7 bases fit TRBD1. Trimming at V came to 4 bases and at J to 0 bases, leaving 6 bases not matched to a gene. The germline CDR1 and CDR2 sequences are MNHNS and SASEGT. The CDR3 runs to 15 residues. The CDR3 sequence is CASSGDSRSSYEQYF. The CDR3 coding sequence is TGTGCCAGCAGTGGGGACAGTAGGAGCTCCTACGAGCAGTACTTC.

A word on this clonotype: A much larger clone differs by one base, so this may be a read error. The J gene is TRBJ2-1, the V gene TRBV5-4; D uncertain. The length of the CDR3 is 14 residues. Germline V gene data show CDR1 as SGHNT and CDR2 as YYREEE (reference sequence). Trimming took off 3 bases at V and 6 bases at J, with 13 bases between the two ends. CDR3 sequence: CASSSKLLINEQFF. Written as DNA, the CDR3 is TGTGCCAGCAGCTCCAAGTTGCTTATCAATGAGCAGTTCTTC.

This clonotype has at least ten counts. The chain recombines TRBV29-1 with TRBJ1-2; no definite D call. The CDR3 runs to 12 residues. Trimming took off 0 bases at V and 8 bases at J, with 10 bases between the two ends. Germline CDR1 is SQVTM and CDR2 is ANQGSEA. CDR3 sequence: CSVEERARGYTF. The CDR3 nucleotides are TGCAGCGTTGAAGAGAGGGCTCGGGGCTACACCTTC.

The genes are TRBV28 and TRBJ2-7; 9 bases fit TRBD1. Germline V gene data show CDR1 as MDHEN and CDR2 as SYDVKM. The CDR3 length is 14 residues. With 3 bases clipped from V and 3 bases from J, the junction kept 3 bases outside the gene matches. The CDR3 sequence is CASSFQDRGYEQYF. The CDR3 DNA sequence: TGTGCCAGCAGTTTTCAGGACAGGGGCTACGAGCAGTACTTC.

The gene calls are TRBV2 and TRBJ2-7; D gene ambiguous. The CDR3 consists of 13 residues. The germline V gene encodes CDR1 SNHLY and CDR2 FYNNEI. The V end was cut by 8 bases, the J end by 5 bases, with 16 bases between. DNA for the CDR3: TGTGCCAGCGGTACGGACCGGGTTAACGAGCAGTACTTC. Translation: CASGTDRVNEQYF. Full variable domain (rest looked up from reference TRBV2 and TRBJ2-7): EPEVTQTPSHQVTQMGQEVILRCVPISNHLYFYWYRQILGQKVEFLVSFYNNEISEKSEIFDDQFSVERPDGSNFTLKIRSTKLEDSAMYFCASGTDRVNEQYFGPGTRLTVT.

V and J are TRBV5-1 and TRBJ2-7; 8 bases are a match to TRBD1. CDR3 length: 14 residues. Germline assignment: CDR1 SGHRS and CDR2 YFSETQ. The V segment lost 4 bases and the J segment 5 bases; nucleotides outside the gene matches: 8. The CDR3 reads CASSVPQGAHEQYF. The DNA for the CDR3 is TGCGCCAGCAGCGTACCTCAGGGGGCCCACGAGCAGTACTTC.

CDR3 loop: CASSESAGIRMSLFF. The CDR3 DNA reads TGTGCCAGCAGTGAATCGGCGGGGATTAGGATGTCACTGTTTTTT. The chain uses TRBV28 and TRBJ1-4; D uncertain. This CDR3 is built from 15 residues. Germline CDR1 and CDR2: MDHEN and SYDVKM. Trimming removed 5 bases from V and 13 bases from J, with 23 bases in between.

The chain is built from TRBV12-3 or TRBV12-4 and TRBJ1-6; no reliable D call. The V gene lost 1 base and the J gene lost 10 bases, with 14 bases spanning the gap. The CDR3 covers 15 residues. The chain's CDR3 is CASSLGQARWSPLHF. Here the CDR3 DNA reads TGTGCCAGCAGTTTAGGTCAGGCCCGATGGTCACCCCTCCACTTT.

The V and J genes are TRBV6-5 and TRBJ1-2; TRBD1 is a possible D gene (6 bases). V was shortened by 5 bases and J by 4 bases, with 11 bases between the two germline ends. This CDR3 is built from 13 residues. Germline lookup yields CDR1 MNHEY and CDR2 SVGAGI. CDR3 loop: CASSRTAFYGYTF. Written as DNA, the CDR3 is TGTGCCAGCAGTCGGACAGCCTTCTATGGCTACACCTTC.

This clonotype was seen a handful of times. The V call is TRBV10-3, the J call TRBJ2-5, with TRBD2 identical over 8 bases. Trimming cost V 7 bases and J 4 bases; bases outside gene matches: 5. The CDR3 is 13 amino acids. Germline lookup yields CDR1 ENHRY and CDR2 SYGVKD. The CDR3 sequence: CAITSGRGETQYF. The DNA for the CDR3 is TGTGCCATCACCAGCGGGAGAGGAGAGACCCAGTACTTC.

This chain uses TRBV28 with TRBJ1-6; TRBD1 matches 7 bases. Germline CDR1 is MDHEN and CDR2 is SYDVKM. J was trimmed by 10 bases and V by 4 bases; bases with no gene match: 10. This CDR3 contains 15 residues. The DNA of the CDR3 is TGTGCCAGCAGTTCCGACAGGGCAGTAGGCTCACCCCTCCACTTT. Translating it yields CASSSDRAVGSPLHF.

This clonotype was recorded at least ten times. The chain employs TRBV7-6 and TRBJ2-1, with 11 positions matching TRBD2. The length of the CDR3 is 20 residues. The ends lost 5 bases at V and 0 bases at J; junction bases unmatched: 15. From germline, CDR1 is SGHVS and CDR2 FNYEAQ. The CDR3 DNA is TGTGCCAGCAGCCTCCGGGCTAGCGGGAGGTCCCGGGGCTCCTACAATGAGCAGTTCTTC. Translating gives CASSLRASGRSRGSYNEQFF.

The sample holds many counts of this clonotype. The chain employs TRBV7-8 and TRBJ2-1; 10 bases line up with TRBD2. Germline-derived CDR1 and CDR2 are SGHVS and FQNEAQ. J gave up 9 bases and V 3 bases, and 8 bases lay outside the gene matches. The CDR3 has 15 residues. The CDR3, as DNA: TGTGCCAGCAGCTTCACACAGGGACTAGCGAGTGAGCAGTTCTTC. Amino acids: CASSFTQGLASEQFF. Full variable domain (rest looked up from reference TRBV7-8 and TRBJ2-1): GAGVSQSPRYKVAKRGQDVALRCDPISGHVSLFWYQQALGQGPEFLTYFQNEAQLDKSGLPSDRFFAERPEGSVSTLKIQRTQQEDSAVYLCASSFTQGLASEQFFGPGTRLTVL.